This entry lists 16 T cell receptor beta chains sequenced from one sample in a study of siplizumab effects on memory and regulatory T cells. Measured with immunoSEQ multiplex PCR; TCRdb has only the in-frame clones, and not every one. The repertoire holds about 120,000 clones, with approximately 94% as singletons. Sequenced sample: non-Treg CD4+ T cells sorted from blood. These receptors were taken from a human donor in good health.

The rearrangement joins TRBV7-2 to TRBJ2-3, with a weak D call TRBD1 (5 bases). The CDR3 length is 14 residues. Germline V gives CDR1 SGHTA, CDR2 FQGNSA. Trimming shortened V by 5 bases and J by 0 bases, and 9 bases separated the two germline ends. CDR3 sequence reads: CASSPGHSTDTQYF. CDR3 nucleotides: TGTGCCAGCAGCCCTGGACACAGCACAGATACGCAGTATTTT.

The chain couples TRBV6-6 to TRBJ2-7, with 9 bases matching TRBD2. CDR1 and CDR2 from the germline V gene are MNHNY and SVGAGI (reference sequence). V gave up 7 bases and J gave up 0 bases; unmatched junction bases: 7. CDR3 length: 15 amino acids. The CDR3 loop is CASIPRGRASYEQYF. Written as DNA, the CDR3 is TGTGCCAGCATCCCCCGCGGGAGGGCCTCCTACGAGCAGTACTTC.

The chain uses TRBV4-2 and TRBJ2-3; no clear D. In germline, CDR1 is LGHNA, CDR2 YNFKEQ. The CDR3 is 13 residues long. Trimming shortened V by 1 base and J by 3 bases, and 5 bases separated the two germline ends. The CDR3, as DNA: TGTGCCAGCAGCCAAGGGAAGACAGATACGCAGTATTTT. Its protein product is CASSQGKTDTQYF.

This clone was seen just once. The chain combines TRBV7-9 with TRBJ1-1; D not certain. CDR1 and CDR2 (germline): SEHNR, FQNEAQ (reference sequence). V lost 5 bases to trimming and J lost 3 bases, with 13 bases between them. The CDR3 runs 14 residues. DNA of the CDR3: TGTGCCAGCAGCCCCAACCGGGGTGACACTGAAGCTTTCTTT. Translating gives CASSPNRGDTEAFF.

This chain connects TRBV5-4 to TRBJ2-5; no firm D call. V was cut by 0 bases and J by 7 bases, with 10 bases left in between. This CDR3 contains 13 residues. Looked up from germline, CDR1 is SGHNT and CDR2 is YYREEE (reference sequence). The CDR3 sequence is CASSLDALGTQYF. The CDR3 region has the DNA TGTGCCAGCAGCTTGGATGCGTTGGGGACCCAGTACTTC.

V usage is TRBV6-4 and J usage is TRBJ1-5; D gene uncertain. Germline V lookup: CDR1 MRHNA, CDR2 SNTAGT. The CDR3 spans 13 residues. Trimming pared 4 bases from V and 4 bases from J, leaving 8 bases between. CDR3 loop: CASSVQENQPQHF. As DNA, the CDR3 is TGTGCCAGCAGTGTGCAAGAGAATCAGCCCCAGCATTTT.

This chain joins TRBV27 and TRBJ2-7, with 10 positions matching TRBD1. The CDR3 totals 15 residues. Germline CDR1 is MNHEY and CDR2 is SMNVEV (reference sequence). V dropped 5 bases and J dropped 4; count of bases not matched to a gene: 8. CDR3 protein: CASSQPTGGKYEQYF. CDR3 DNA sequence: TGTGCCAGCAGTCAACCGACAGGGGGCAAGTACGAGCAGTACTTC.

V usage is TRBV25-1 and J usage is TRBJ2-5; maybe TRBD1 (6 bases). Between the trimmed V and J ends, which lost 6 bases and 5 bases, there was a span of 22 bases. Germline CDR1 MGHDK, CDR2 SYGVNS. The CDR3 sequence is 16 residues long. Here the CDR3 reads CASSPGGSARGETQYF. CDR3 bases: TGTGCCAGCAGCCCTGGGGGCAGCGCTAGAGGGGAGACCCAGTACTTC.

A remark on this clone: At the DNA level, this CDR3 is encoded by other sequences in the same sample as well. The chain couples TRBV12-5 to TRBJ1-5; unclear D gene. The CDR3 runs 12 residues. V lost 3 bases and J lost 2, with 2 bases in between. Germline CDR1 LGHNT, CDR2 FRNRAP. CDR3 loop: CASGLGNQPQHF. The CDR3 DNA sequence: TGTGCTAGTGGTTTAGGCAATCAGCCCCAGCATTTT.

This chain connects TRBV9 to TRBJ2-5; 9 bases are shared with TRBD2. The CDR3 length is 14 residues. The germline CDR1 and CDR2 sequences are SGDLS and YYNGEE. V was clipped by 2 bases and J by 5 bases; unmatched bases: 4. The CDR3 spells CASSVSGGTETQYF. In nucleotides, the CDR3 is TGTGCCAGCAGCGTCAGCGGGGGGACGGAGACCCAGTACTTC.

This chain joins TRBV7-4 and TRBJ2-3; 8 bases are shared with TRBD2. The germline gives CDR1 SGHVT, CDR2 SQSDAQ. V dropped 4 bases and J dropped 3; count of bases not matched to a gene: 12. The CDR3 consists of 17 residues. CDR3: CASSSTTAGGLTDTQYF. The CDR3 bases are TGTGCCAGCAGCTCCACGACGGCGGGGGGCTTGACAGATACGCAGTATTTT. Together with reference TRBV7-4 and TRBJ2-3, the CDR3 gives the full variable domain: GAGVSQSPRYKVAKRGRDVALRCDSISGHVTLYWYRQTLGQGSEVLTYSQSDAQRDKSGRPSGRFSAERPERSVSTLKIQRTEQGDSAVYLCASSSTTAGGLTDTQYFGPGTRLTVL.

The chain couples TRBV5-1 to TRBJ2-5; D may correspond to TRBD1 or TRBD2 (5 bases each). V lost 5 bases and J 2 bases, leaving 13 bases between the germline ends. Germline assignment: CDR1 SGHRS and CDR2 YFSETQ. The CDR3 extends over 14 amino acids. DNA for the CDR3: TGCGCCAGCAGGGCCGGGACGGTACAAGAGACCCAGTACTTC. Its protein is CASRAGTVQETQYF. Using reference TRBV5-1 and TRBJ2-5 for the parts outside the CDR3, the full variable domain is KAGVTQTPRYLIKTRGQQVTLSCSPISGHRSVSWYQQTPGQGLQFLFEYFSETQRNKGNFPGRFSGRQFSNSRSEMNVSTLELGDSALYLCASRAGTVQETQYFGPGTRLLVL.

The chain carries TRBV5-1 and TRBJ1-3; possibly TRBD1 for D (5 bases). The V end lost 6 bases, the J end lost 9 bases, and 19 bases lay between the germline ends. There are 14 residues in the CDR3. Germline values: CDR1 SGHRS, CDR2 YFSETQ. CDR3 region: CASTQGQGEVTIYF. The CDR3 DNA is TGCGCCAGCACCCAAGGCCAAGGGGAGGTCACCATATATTTT.

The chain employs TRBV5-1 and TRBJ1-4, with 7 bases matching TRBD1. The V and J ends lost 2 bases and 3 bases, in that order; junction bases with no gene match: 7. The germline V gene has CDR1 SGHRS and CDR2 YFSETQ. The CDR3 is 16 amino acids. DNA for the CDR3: TGCGCCAGCAGCTTAGGTCGGGACAGCGCTAATGAAAAACTGTTTTTT. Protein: CASSLGRDSANEKLFF.

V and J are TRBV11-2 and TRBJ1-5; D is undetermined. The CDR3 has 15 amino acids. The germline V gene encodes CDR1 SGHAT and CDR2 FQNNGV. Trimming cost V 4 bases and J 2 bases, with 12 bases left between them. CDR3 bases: TGTGCCAGCAGCTCTGTTTCGGGAGGCAATCAGCCCCAGCATTTT. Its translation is CASSSVSGGNQPQHF.

The CDR3 DNA is TGCGCCAGCAGCGTAGGGGATTTGAACACTGAAGCTTTCTTT. Protein: CASSVGDLNTEAFF. The rearrangement uses TRBV5-1 and TRBJ1-1, with a weak D call TRBD1 (5 bases). The CDR3 covers 14 residues. Germline CDR1 is SGHRS and CDR2 is YFSETQ. Trimming removed 4 bases at V and 0 bases at J, with 10 bases between.